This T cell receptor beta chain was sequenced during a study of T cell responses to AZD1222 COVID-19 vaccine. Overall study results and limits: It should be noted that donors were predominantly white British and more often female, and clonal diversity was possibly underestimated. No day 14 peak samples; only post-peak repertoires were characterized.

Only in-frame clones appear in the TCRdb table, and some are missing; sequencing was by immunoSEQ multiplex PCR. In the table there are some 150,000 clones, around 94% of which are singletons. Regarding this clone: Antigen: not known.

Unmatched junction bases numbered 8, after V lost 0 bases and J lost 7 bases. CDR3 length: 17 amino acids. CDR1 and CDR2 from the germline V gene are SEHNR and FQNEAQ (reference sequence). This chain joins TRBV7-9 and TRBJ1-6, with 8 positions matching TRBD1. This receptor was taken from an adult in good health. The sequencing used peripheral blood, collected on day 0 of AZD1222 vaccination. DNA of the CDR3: TGTGCCAGCAGCTTAGCTCCCACAGGGGGAGGAAATTCACCCCTCCACTTT. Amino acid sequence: CASSLAPTGGGNSPLHF. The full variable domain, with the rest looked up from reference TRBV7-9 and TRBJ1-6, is DTGVSQNPRHKITKRGQNVTFRCDPISEHNRLYWYRQTLGQGPEFLTYFQNEAQLEKSRLLSDRFSAERPKGSFSTLEIQRTEQGDSAMYLCASSLAPTGGGNSPLHFGNGTRLTVT.